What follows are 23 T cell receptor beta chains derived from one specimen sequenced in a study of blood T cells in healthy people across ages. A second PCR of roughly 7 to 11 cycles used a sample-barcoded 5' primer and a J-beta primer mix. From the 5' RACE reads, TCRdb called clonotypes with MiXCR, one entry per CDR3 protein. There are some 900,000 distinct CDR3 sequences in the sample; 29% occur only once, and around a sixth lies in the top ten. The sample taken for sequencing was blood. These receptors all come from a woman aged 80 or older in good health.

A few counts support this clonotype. The DNA of the CDR3 is TGTGCCACCAGCAGTGTTCTCCAGGGAAGAGTGGTTAATTCACCCCTCCACTTT. This sequence encodes CATSSVLQGRVVNSPLHF. The V and J genes are TRBV15 and TRBJ1-6; a weak D match, TRBD1 (5 bases). The V gene's germline CDR1 is LNHNV and CDR2 YYDKDF (reference sequence). This CDR3 is 18 amino acids long. V was pared by 3 bases and J by 6 bases, with 21 bases between.

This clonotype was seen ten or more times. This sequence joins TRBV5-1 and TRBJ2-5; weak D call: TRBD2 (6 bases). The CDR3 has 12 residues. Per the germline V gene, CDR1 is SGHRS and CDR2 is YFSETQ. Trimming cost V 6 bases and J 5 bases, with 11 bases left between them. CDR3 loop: CASKPEGETQYF. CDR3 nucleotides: TGCGCCAGCAAGCCGGAGGGCGAGACCCAGTACTTC.

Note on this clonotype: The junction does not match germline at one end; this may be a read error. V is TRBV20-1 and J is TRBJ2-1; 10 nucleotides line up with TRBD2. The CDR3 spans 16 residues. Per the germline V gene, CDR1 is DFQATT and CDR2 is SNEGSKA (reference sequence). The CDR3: CSARDPSGGIGYEQFF. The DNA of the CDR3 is TGTAGTGCTAGAGACCCTAGCGGGGGCATTGGCTATGAGCAGTTCTTC.

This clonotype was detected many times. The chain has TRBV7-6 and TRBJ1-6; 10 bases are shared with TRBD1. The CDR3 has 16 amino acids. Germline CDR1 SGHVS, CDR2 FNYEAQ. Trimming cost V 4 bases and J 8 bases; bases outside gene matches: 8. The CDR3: CASSSRTGTGDSPLHF. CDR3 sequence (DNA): TGTGCCAGCAGCTCGAGAACCGGGACAGGGGATTCACCCCTCCACTTT.

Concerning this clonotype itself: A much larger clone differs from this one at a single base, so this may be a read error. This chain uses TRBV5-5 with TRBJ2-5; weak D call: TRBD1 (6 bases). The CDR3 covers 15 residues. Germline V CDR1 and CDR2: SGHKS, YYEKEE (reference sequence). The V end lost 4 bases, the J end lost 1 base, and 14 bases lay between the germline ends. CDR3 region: CASSIQGWGQETQYF. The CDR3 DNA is TGTGCCAGCAGCATACAGGGTTGGGGCCAAGAGACCCAGTACTTC.

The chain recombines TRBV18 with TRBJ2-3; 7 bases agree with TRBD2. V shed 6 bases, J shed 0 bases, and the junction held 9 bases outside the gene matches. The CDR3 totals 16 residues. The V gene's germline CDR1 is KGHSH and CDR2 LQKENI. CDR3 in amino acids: CASSQARAGSTDTQYF. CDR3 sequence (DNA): TGTGCCAGCTCTCAGGCGCGAGCGGGGAGCACAGATACGCAGTATTTT.

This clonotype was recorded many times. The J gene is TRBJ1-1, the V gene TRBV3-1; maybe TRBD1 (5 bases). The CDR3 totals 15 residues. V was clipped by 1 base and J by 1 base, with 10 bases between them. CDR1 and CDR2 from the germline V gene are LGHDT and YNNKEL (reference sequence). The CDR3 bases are TGTGCCAGCAGCCAAGGGCGGGGCGCGAACACTGAAGCTTTCTTT. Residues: CASSQGRGANTEAFF.

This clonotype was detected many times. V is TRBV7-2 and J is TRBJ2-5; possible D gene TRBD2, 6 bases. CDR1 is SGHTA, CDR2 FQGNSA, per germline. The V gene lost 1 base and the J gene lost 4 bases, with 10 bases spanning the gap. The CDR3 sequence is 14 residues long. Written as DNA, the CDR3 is TGTGCCAGCAGCTTAGAGAGGGGAGGAGAGACCCAGTACTTC. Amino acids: CASSLERGGETQYF.

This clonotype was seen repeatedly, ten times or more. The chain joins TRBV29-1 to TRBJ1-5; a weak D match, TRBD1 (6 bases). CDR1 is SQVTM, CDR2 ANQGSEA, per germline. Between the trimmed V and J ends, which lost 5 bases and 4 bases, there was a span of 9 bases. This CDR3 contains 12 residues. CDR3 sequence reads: CSVIQGNQPQHF. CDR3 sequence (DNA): TGCAGCGTTATACAGGGTAATCAGCCCCAGCATTTT.

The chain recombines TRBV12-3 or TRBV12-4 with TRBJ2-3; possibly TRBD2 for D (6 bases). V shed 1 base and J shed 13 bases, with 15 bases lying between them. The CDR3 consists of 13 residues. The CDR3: CASSLGSAGKEYF. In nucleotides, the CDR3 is TGTGCCAGCAGTTTAGGGAGCGCGGGAAAGGAGTATTTT.

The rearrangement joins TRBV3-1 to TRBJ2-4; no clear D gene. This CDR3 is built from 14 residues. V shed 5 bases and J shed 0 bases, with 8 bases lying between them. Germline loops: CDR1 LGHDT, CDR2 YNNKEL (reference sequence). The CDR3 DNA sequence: TGTGCCAGCAGCTTGCTCTTAGCCAAAAACATTCAGTACTTC. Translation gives CASSLLLAKNIQYF.

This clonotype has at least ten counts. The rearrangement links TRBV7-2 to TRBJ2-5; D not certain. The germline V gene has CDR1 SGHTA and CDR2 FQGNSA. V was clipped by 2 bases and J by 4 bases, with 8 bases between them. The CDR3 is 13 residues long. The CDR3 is CASSLRLRETQYF. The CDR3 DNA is TGTGCCAGCAGCTTAAGGTTGAGAGAGACCCAGTACTTC.

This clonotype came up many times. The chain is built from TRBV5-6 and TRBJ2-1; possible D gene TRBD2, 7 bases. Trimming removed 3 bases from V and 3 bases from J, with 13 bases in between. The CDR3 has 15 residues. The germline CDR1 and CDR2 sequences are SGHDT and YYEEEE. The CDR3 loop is CASSSRGAGYNEQFF. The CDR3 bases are TGTGCCAGCAGCTCTCGGGGGGCGGGCTACAATGAGCAGTTCTTC.

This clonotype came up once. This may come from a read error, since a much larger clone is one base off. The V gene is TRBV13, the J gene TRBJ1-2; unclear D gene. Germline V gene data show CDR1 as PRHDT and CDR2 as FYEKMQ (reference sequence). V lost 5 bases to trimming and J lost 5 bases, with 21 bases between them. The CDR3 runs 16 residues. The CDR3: CASSQPSPTELYGYTF. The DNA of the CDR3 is TGTGCCAGCAGCCAACCTTCCCCCACAGAATTATATGGCTACACCTTC.

The CDR3 nucleotides read TGTGCCAGCAGCTCTTTAGCGGGGGCCCAACCACATGAGCAGTTCTTC. It encodes CASSSLAGAQPHEQFF. J is TRBJ2-1 and V is TRBV7-2; 9 positions match TRBD2. This CDR3 comprises 16 residues. V trimming: 4 bases; J trimming: 8 bases; junction bases outside the gene matches: 12. Germline CDR1 is SGHTA and CDR2 is FQGNSA.

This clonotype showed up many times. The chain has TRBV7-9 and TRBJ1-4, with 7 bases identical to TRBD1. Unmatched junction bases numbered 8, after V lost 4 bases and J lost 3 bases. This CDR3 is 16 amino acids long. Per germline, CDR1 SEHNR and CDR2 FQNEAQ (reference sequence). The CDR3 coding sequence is TGTGCCAGCAGCTCAGGGACAGTTAGATCTAATGAAAAACTGTTTTTT. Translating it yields CASSSGTVRSNEKLFF. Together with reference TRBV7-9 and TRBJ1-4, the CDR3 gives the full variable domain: DTGVSQNPRHKITKRGQNVTFRCDPISEHNRLYWYRQTLGQGPEFLTYFQNEAQLEKSRLLSDRFSAERPKGSFSTLEIQRTEQGDSAMYLCASSSGTVRSNEKLFFGSGTQLSVL.

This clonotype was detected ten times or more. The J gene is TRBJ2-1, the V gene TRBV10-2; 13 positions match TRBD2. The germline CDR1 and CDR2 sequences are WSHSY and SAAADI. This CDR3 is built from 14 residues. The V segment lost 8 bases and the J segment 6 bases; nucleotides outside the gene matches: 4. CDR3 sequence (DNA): TGCGCCAGCTTCGGGACTAGCGGGGTCAATGAGCAGTTCTTC. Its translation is CASFGTSGVNEQFF.

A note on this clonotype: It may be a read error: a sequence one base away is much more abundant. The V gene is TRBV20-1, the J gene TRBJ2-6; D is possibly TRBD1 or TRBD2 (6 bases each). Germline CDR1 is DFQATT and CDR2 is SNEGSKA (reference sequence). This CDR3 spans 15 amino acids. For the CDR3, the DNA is TGCAGTGCGCCGGTTACAGGGTCGGGGGCCAACGTCCCGACTTTC. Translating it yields CSAPVTGSGANVPTF.

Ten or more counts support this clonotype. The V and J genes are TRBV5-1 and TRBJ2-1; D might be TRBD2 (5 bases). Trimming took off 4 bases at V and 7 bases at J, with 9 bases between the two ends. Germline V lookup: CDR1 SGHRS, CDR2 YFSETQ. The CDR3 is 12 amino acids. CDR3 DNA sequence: TGCGCCAGCAGCGGGAGTTGGAATGAGCAGTTCTTC. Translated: CASSGSWNEQFF.

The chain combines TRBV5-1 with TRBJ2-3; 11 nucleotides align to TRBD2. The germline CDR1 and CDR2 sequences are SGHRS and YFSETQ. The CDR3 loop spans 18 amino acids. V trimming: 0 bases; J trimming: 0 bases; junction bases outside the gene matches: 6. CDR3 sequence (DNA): TGCGCCAGCAGCTTGGCCCTAGCGGGGGGACGGAGCACAGATACGCAGTATTTT. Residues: CASSLALAGGRSTDTQYF.

The CDR3 DNA sequence: TGTGCCAGCAGTCCGCACATTACCCAGGGTGCCTACGAGCAGTACTTC. This gives the protein CASSPHITQGAYEQYF. This chain uses TRBV6-5 with TRBJ2-7, with D maybe TRBD1 (5 bases). CDR1 is MNHEY and CDR2 is SVGAGI in the germline V gene. The CDR3 loop spans 16 amino acids. V was cut by 5 bases and J by 2 bases, with 19 bases left in between.

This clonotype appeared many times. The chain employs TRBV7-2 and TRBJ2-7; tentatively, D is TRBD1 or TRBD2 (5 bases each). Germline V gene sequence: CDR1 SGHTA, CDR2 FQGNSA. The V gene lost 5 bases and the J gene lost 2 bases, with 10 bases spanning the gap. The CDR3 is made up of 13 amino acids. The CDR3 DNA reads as TGTGCCAGCAGCCATACGGGGCCCTACGAGCAGTACTTC. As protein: CASSHTGPYEQYF.

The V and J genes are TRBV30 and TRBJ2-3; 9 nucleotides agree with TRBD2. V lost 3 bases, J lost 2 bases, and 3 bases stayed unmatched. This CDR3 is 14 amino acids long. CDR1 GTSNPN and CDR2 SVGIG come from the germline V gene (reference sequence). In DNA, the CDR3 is TGTGCCTGGAGACCTAGCGGGGCCACAGATACGCAGTATTTT. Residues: CAWRPSGATDTQYF.